Below, 24 T cell receptor beta chains from the same sample are listed, as sequenced in a study of tumor-infiltrating lymphocytes in primary liver carcinoma. Germline DNA was also extracted, while the blood RNA originated from unsorted whole blood. Researchers generated TCR beta cDNA from roughly 500 ng of total RNA, relying on a constant-region primer. Slightly modified ARM-PCR, run as three nested multiplex PCR rounds, produced the TCR beta libraries. Rounds one and two of PCR, each of roughly 10 cycles, were primed with TRBV1-TRBV30 forward primers and a C-beta reverse primer. A single record per CDR3 protein comes from TCRdb applying MiXCR to the multiplex PCR reads. Here the sample spans 300,000 to 350,000 distinct CDR3 sequences, around three fifths being singletons. Material: peripheral blood. These receptor sequences come from a woman aged 30 to 39 with primary liver carcinoma and hepatitis B virus infection.

This clonotype was counted a single time. The junction departs from the called germline gene at one end, perhaps through a read error. The CDR3 protein is CTSSPRLAGGTDTQYF. CDR3 nucleotide sequence: TGTACCAGCAGCCCCCGGCTAGCAGGTGGCACAGATACGCAGTATTTT. The chain links TRBV11-2 to TRBJ2-3; D may be TRBD2 (5 bases). In germline, CDR1 is SGHAT, CDR2 FQNNGV. The CDR3 spans 16 residues.

This clonotype showed up just a few times. V usage is TRBV6-1 and J usage is TRBJ2-1; TRBD2 matches at 8 bases. There are 16 residues in the CDR3. From germline, CDR1 is MNHNS and CDR2 SASEGT. V gave up 2 bases and J gave up 1 base; unmatched junction bases: 4. In DNA form, the CDR3 reads TGTGCCAGCAGTGAAATCGGGAGGGCGTCCTACAATGAGCAGTTCTTC. This codes for CASSEIGRASYNEQFF.

The V gene is TRBV29-1, the J gene TRBJ2-7; no clear D gene. CDR1 is SQVTM and CDR2 is ANQGSEA in the germline V gene. There are 11 residues in the CDR3. The CDR3 DNA is TGCAACGCCTGGGGTGGATGGAAGCAGTACTTC. This gives the protein CNAWGGWKQYF.

This clonotype was counted a few times. The chain carries TRBV4-2 and TRBJ1-3; tentative D call: TRBD1 (6 bases). Germline CDR1 reads LGHNA; CDR2 reads YNFKEQ. Trimming cost V 4 bases and J 4 bases, with 17 bases left between them. The CDR3 sequence is 16 residues long. The DNA of the CDR3 is TGTGCCAGCAGCCTTCTCCAAGGGGGTCCCGGAAACACCATATATTTT. It yields the protein CASSLLQGGPGNTIYF.

About this clonotype: This may be a read error, as it is one base from a much larger clone. The chain carries TRBV29-1 and TRBJ1-1; possible D gene TRBD1, 6 bases. CDR1 and CDR2 (germline): SQVTM, ANQGSEA. The CDR3 contains 14 residues. The CDR3 spells CRARDSGANTEAFF. The CDR3 nucleotides are TGCCGCGCCAGGGACTCGGGGGCGAACACTGAAGCTTTCTTT.

Details on this clonotype: Because the CDR3 is missing its conserved closing phenylalanine or tryptophan, this is likely a read error. The chain carries TRBV6-2 or TRBV6-3 and TRBJ2-7; 8 positions agree with TRBD2. TRBJ2-1 matches the DNA end more closely, so the J call is doubtful. Germline CDR1 and CDR2: MNHEY and SVGEGT. There are 12 residues in the CDR3. CDR3 nucleotides: TGTGCCAGCCGGGAGGGCCTCTACGAGCAGTTCCTC. As protein: CASREGLYEQFL.

Of note for this clonotype: This may be a read error, as it is one base from a much larger clone. The chain links TRBV12-3 or TRBV12-4 to TRBJ2-5, with D unclear. This CDR3 contains 17 residues. Here the CDR3 DNA reads TGTGCCAGCAGTCCTAATTGGGGATCGCGGTACCAAGAGACCCAGAACTTC. It specifies CASSPNWGSRYQETQNF.

This clonotype occurred once. The gene calls are TRBV2 and TRBJ2-1; maybe TRBD2 (5 bases). The V gene's germline CDR1 is SNHLY and CDR2 FYNNEI. This CDR3 contains 13 residues. Trimming pared 8 bases from V and 2 bases from J, leaving 10 bases between. The CDR3 nucleotides are TGTGCCAGCGACTGGGGAGCCTACAATGAGCAGTTCTTC. It specifies CASDWGAYNEQFF.

A word on this clonotype: A much bigger clone sits one base away, suggesting this may be a read error. The chain combines TRBV6-5 with TRBJ1-1; tentative D call: TRBD1 (5 bases). CDR3 size: 15 residues. V lost 8 bases, J lost 1 base, and 17 bases lay in between. CDR1 is MNHEY and CDR2 is SVGAGI in the germline V gene. The CDR3, as DNA: TGTGCCAGCTTAAGGGGTGGGAACAAGAACACTGAAGCTTTCTTT. This sequence encodes CASLRGGNKNTEAFF.

In regard to this clonotype: Germline is not matched at one junction end, which may reflect a read error. The V and J genes are TRBV5-6 and TRBJ2-5; D remains ambiguous. CDR1 and CDR2 (germline): SGHDT, YYEEEE. The CDR3 loop spans 14 amino acids. The CDR3: CASSLEPLHETQYF. DNA of the CDR3: TGTGCCAGCAGCTTGGAGCCGCTCCATGAGACTCAGTACTTC.

Remarks on this clonotype: This could be a read error, since a much larger clone is one nucleotide away. The rearrangement links TRBV10-3 to TRBJ2-7; maybe TRBD1 (6 bases). The CDR3 is made up of 13 amino acids. CDR1 ENHRY and CDR2 SYGVKD come from the germline V gene. The ends were cut back, 6 bases at V and 0 bases at J, with 9 bases in the middle. DNA of the CDR3: TGTGCCATCAGAGGGACAAGCTCCTACGAGCAGTACTTC. Its protein product is CAIRGTSSYEQYF.

V is TRBV12-3 or TRBV12-4 and J is TRBJ2-4; 8 bases fit TRBD1. This CDR3 is 18 amino acids long. After removal of 5 bases from V and 9 bases from J, the junction contained 21 bases not matched to a gene. The DNA of the CDR3 is TGTGCCAGCAGTGAACTTGGACAGGGCCCCCCGCTAAGGCTCATTCAGTACTTC. It codes for CASSELGQGPPLRLIQYF.

V gene TRBV12-3 or TRBV12-4 combines with J gene TRBJ2-3; D uncertain. The CDR3 length is 13 residues. The V end lost 2 bases, the J end lost 4 bases, and 7 bases lay between the germline ends. This CDR3 reads CASSLPSADTQYF. The CDR3 DNA follows: TGTGCCAGCAGTTTACCCAGCGCAGATACGCAGTATTTT.

This clonotype showed up just a few times. The gene calls are TRBV12-3 or TRBV12-4 and TRBJ1-2, with TRBD1 identical over 12 bases. With V trimmed by 4 bases and J by 0 bases, 6 bases remained unmatched. The CDR3 has 17 amino acids. The CDR3 region has the DNA TGTGCCAGCAGTTCCCCGGGACAGGGGGCACCTAACTATGGCTACACCTTC. It is translated as CASSSPGQGAPNYGYTF.

The chain links TRBV30 to TRBJ1-1; no clear D gene. Germline CDR1 and CDR2: GTSNPN and SVGIG (reference sequence). Trimming stripped 8 bases from V and 1 base from J, with 23 bases between. CDR3 length: 16 amino acids. The CDR3 nucleotides are TGTGCCCTAATCATACCCTTAAGATGGCGGAACACTGAAGCTTTCTTT. Translated, it gives CALIIPLRWRNTEAFF.

This clonotype has just a few counts. This clone may be a read error of a much larger clone one base away. V usage is TRBV29-1 and J usage is TRBJ2-1; D perhaps matches TRBD2 (5 bases). CDR1 and CDR2 (germline): SQVTM, ANQGSEA. The CDR3 is 10 residues long. CDR3: CNVERNEQFF. DNA of the CDR3: TGCAACGTTGAGCGGAATGAGCAGTTCTTC.

The chain has TRBV7-8 and TRBJ2-7, with D tentatively TRBD2 (6 bases). The CDR3 length is 12 residues. Per the germline V gene, CDR1 is SGHVS and CDR2 is FQNEAQ. Trimming pared 3 bases from V and 10 bases from J, leaving 13 bases between. CDR3 DNA sequence: TGTGCCAGCAGCTTCCAACGGCGGGAACAGTACTTC. Translated: CASSFQRREQYF.

The chain employs TRBV7-9 and TRBJ2-7, with TRBD1 matching 7 bases. The CDR3 runs to 14 residues. Germline trimming cut 5 bases from V and 1 base from J; bases unmatched to any gene: 5. Germline V gives CDR1 SEHNR, CDR2 FQNEAQ (reference sequence). CDR3: CASSVKGASYEQYF. The DNA for the CDR3 is TGTGCCAGCAGCGTCAAGGGGGCTTCCTACGAGCAGTACTTC.

As to this clonotype: This may stem from a read error, because a much larger clone lies one nucleotide away. V gene TRBV6-5 combines with J gene TRBJ2-7; maybe TRBD2 (6 bases). The CDR3 has 16 residues. In germline, CDR1 is MNHEY, CDR2 SVGAGI. This CDR3 is CVSSYSYGTAGSEQYF. The CDR3 nucleotides are TGTGTCAGCAGTTACTCTTACGGGACTGCCGGGAGCGAGCAGTACTTC.

This clonotype was picked up a small number of times. This chain joins TRBV29-1 and TRBJ1-2; D may be TRBD1 (5 bases). The CDR3 contains 13 residues. CDR1 SQVTM and CDR2 ANQGSEA come from the germline V gene. V was clipped by 6 bases and J by 4 bases, with 15 bases between them. CDR3 DNA: TGCAGCGTCCCAGTCGGTGGGGCCTATGGCTACACCTTC. Its protein is CSVPVGGAYGYTF.

The J gene is TRBJ2-5, the V gene TRBV4-1; TRBD2 agrees at 9 bases. Trimming removed 1 base from V and 5 bases from J; junction bases left unmatched: 8. The germline V gene encodes CDR1 MGHRA and CDR2 YSYEKL. This CDR3 has 16 amino acids. The DNA of the CDR3 is TGCGCCAGCAGCCAAGGAATTCCCGCGGGAGGGGAGACCCAGTACTTC. Protein sequence: CASSQGIPAGGETQYF.

This clonotype was detected ten times or more. The V gene is TRBV11-2, the J gene TRBJ2-1, with D perhaps TRBD1 (5 bases). CDR3 length: 12 residues. V lost 7 bases to trimming and J lost 5 bases, with 9 bases between them. CDR1 and CDR2 from the germline V gene are SGHAT and FQNNGV. The CDR3 region is CASNPRDNEQFF. The CDR3 DNA reads as TGTGCCAGCAACCCCAGGGACAATGAGCAGTTCTTC.

The chain employs TRBV6-1 and TRBJ2-1; D call uncertain. V was pared by 1 base and J by 8 bases, with 12 bases between. Germline CDR1 reads MNHNS; CDR2 reads SASEGT. The CDR3 consists of 14 residues. The CDR3, as DNA: TGTGCCAGCAGTGAAGTCCCAGACTTTGATGAGCAGTTCTTC. This codes for CASSEVPDFDEQFF.

Details on this clonotype: As the CDR3 is not closed by the conserved phenylalanine or tryptophan, this likely results from a read error. CDR3 sequence: CSVAGVGGLRETQYL. The CDR3 nucleotides are TGCAGTGTCGCTGGAGTGGGCGGTCTTAGGGAGACCCAGTACTTG. The chain is built from TRBV29-1 and TRBJ2-5; the D is unclear. The CDR3 is 15 residues long. Germline assignment: CDR1 SQVTM and CDR2 ANQGSEA.